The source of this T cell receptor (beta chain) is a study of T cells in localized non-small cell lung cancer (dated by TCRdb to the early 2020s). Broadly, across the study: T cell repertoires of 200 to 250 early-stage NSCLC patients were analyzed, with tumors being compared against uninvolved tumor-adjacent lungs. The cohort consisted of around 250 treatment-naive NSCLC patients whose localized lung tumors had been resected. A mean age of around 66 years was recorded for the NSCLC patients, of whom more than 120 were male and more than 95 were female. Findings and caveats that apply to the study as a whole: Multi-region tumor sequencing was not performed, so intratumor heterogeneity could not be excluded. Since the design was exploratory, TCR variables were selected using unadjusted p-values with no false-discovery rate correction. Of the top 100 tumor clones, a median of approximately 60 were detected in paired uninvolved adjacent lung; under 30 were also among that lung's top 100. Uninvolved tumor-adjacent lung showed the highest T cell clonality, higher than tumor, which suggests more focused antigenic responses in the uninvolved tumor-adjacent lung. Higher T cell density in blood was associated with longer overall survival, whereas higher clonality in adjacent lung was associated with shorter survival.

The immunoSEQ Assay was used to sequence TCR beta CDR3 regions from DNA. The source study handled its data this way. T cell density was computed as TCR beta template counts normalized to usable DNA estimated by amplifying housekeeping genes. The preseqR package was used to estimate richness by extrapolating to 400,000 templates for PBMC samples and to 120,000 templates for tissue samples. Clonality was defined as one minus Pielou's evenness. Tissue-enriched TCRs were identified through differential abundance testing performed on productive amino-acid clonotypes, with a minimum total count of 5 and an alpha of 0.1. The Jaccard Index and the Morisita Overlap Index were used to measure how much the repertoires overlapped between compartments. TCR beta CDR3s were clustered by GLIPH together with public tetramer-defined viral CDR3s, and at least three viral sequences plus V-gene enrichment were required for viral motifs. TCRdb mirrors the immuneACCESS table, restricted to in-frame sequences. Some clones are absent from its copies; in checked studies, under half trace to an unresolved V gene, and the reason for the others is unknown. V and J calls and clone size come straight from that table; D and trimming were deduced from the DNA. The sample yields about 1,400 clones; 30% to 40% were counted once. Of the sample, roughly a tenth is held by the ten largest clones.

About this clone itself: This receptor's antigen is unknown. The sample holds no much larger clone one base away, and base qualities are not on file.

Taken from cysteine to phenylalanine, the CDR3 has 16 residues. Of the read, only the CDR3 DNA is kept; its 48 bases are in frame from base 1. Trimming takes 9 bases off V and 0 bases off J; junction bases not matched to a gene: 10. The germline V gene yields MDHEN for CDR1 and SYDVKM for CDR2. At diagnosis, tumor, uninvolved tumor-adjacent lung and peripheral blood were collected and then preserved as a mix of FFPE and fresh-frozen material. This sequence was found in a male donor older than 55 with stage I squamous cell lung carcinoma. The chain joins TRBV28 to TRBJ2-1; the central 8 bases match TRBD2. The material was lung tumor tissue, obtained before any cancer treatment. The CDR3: CASTKLAESSYNEQFF. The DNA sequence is TGTGCCAGTACCAAACTAGCGGAAAGCTCCTACAATGAGCAGTTCTTC. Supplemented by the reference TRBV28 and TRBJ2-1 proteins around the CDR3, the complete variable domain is DVKVTQSSRYLVKRTGEKVFLECVQDMDHENMFWYRQDPGLGLRLIYFSYDVKMKEKGDIPEGYSVSREKKERFSLILESASTNQTSMYLCASTKLAESSYNEQFFGPGTRLTVL.